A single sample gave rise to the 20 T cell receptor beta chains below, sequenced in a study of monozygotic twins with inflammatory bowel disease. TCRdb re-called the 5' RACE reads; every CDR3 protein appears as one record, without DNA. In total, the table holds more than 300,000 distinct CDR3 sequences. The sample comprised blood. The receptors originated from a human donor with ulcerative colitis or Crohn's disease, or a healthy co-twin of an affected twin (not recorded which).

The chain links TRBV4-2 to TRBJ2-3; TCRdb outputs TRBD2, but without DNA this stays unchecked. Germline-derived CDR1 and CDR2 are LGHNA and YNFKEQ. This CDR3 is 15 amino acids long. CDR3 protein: CASSQKERYTDTQYF.

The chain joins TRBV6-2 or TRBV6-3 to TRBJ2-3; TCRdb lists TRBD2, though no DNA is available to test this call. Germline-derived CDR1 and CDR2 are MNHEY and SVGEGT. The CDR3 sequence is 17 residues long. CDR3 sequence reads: CASSQTLTSGATDTQYF.

The CDR3: CASSPGGPGQETQYF. The chain is built from TRBV7-2 and TRBJ2-5; TCRdb proposes TRBD2, but this gene call is untestable without DNA. The CDR3 extends over 15 amino acids. Germline V CDR1 and CDR2: SGHTA, FQGNSA.

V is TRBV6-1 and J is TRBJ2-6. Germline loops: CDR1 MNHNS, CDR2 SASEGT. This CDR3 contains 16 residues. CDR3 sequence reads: CASTGRMNSGANVLTF.

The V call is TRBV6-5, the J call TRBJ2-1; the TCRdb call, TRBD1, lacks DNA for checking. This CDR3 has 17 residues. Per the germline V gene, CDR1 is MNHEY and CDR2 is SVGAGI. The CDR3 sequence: CASSYSLAGGGDNEQFF.

The chain's CDR3 is CSVVGQGETQYF. This chain joins TRBV29-1 and TRBJ2-5; TCRdb's D call, TRBD1, is unchecked because there is no DNA. Looked up from germline, CDR1 is SQVTM and CDR2 is ANQGSEA. CDR3 size: 12 residues.

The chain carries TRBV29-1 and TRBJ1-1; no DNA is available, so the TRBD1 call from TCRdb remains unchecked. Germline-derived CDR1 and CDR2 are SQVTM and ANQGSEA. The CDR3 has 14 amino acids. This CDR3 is CSVEDRGWGTEAFF.

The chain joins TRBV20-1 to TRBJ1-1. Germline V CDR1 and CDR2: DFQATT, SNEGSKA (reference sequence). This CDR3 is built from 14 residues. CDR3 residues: CSALSGRANTEAFF.

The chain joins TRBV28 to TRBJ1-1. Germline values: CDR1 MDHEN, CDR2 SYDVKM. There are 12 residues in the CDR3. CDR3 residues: CASRPRGTEAFF.

This chain's CDR3 is CASSQDVSSSYNSPLHF. J is TRBJ1-6 and V is TRBV4-1. CDR1 MGHRA and CDR2 YSYEKL come from the germline V gene. This CDR3 contains 17 residues.

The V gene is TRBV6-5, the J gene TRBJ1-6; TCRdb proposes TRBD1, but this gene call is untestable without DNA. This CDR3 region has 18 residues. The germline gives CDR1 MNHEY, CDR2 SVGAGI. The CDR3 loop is CASSFGQMPGSYNSPLHF.

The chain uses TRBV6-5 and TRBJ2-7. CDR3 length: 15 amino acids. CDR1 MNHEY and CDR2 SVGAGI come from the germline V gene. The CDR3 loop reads CASSYSAYTSYEQYF.

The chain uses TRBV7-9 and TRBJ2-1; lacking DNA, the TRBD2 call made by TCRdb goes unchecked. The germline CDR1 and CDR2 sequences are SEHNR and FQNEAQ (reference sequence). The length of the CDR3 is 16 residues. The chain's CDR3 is CASSRGLAGSYNEQFF.

The CDR3 reads CASSWGSGTRTTDTQYF. J is TRBJ2-3 and V is TRBV5-1; there is no DNA to check the TCRdb D call of TRBD2. CDR3 length: 17 residues. Germline V gene sequence: CDR1 SGHRS, CDR2 YFSETQ.

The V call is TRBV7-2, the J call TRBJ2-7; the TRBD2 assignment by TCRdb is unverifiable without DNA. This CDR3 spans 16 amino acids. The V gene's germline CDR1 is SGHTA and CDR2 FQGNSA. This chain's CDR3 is CASSARLAGGYYEQYF.

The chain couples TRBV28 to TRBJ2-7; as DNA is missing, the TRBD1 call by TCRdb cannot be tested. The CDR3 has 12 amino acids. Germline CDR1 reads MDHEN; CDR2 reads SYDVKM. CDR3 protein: CASSPHSYEQYF.

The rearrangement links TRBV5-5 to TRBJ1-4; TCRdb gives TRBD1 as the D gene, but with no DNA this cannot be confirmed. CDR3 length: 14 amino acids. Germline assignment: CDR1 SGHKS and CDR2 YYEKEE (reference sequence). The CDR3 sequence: CASSFRSGTGNLFF. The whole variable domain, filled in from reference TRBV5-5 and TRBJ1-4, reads DAGVTQSPTHLIKTRGQQVTLRCSPISGHKSVSWYQQVLGQGPQFIFQYYEKEERGRGNFPDRFSARQFPNYSSELNVNALLLGDSALYLCASSFRSGTGNLFFGSGTQLSVL.

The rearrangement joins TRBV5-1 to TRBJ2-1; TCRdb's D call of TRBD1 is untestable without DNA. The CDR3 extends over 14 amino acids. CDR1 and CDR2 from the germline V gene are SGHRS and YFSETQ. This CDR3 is CASSSTGTANEQFF.

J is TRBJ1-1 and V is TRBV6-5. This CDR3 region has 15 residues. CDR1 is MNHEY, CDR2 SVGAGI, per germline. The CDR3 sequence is CASSSSSFTHTEAFF.

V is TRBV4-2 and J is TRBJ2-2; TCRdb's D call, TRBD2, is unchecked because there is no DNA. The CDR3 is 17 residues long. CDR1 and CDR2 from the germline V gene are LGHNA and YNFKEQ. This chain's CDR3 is CASRLTSSVANTGELFF.